A single sample is the source of the 5 T cell receptor beta chains below, sequenced in a study of T cell changes during pregnancy in multiple sclerosis. Sequencing was performed with immunoSEQ multiplex PCR; in TCRdb, only in-frame clones are kept and a portion is missing. The data show 45,000 or so clones, 80% to 95% seen once. Sequencing was performed on CD8+ T cells from peripheral blood mononuclear cells, taken after pregnancy. These receptors all stem from a female donor with multiple sclerosis, enrolled in a pregnancy study.

The gene calls are TRBV4-3 and TRBJ2-6; 8 bases align to TRBD1. CDR1 is LGHNA and CDR2 is YSLEER in the germline V gene. The CDR3 loop spans 17 amino acids. J gave up 2 bases and V 5 bases, and 8 bases lay outside the gene matches. Here the CDR3 reads CASSMTGDLAGANVLTF. The CDR3 bases are TGCGCCAGCAGCATGACAGGGGATTTAGCTGGGGCCAACGTCCTGACTTTC.

The chain uses TRBV13 and TRBJ2-2; 11 bases agree with TRBD2. V was clipped by 5 bases and J by 7 bases; unmatched bases: 6. The CDR3 sequence is 15 residues long. Germline values: CDR1 PRHDT, CDR2 FYEKMQ (reference sequence). This CDR3 reads CASSPTSGGGGELFF. The CDR3 nucleotides read TGTGCCAGCAGCCCTACTAGCGGGGGAGGCGGGGAGCTGTTTTTT.

The V gene is TRBV15, the J gene TRBJ1-2; possible D gene TRBD1, 5 bases. This CDR3 contains 14 residues. V was cut by 5 bases and J by 5 bases, with 15 bases left in between. Looked up from germline, CDR1 is LNHNV and CDR2 is YYDKDF (reference sequence). The CDR3 coding sequence is TGTGCCACCAGCTGGCCAGGGAGGGCATATGGCTACACCTTC. Translating gives CATSWPGRAYGYTF. Combining the CDR3 with reference TRBV15 and TRBJ1-2 gives the whole variable domain DAMVIQNPRYQVTQFGKPVTLSCSQTLNHNVMYWYQQKSSQAPKLLFHYYDKDFNNEADTPDNFQSRRPNTSFCFLDIRSPGLGDTAMYLCATSWPGRAYGYTFGSGTRLTVV.

The rearrangement links TRBV5-1 to TRBJ1-2; D may be TRBD1 (6 bases). Per germline, CDR1 SGHRS and CDR2 YFSETQ. Trimming pared 2 bases from V and 6 bases from J, leaving 20 bases between. The length of the CDR3 is 16 residues. The CDR3 sequence: CASSFHSAGVHDGYTF. The CDR3 DNA sequence: TGCGCCAGCAGCTTCCATTCAGCAGGGGTTCATGATGGCTACACCTTC.

The rearrangement joins TRBV7-9 to TRBJ2-5; D perhaps matches TRBD1 (6 bases). Trimming shortened V by 4 bases and J by 8 bases, and 20 bases separated the two germline ends. CDR1 SEHNR and CDR2 FQNEAQ come from the germline V gene (reference sequence). The CDR3 has 15 amino acids. CDR3 residues: CASSSNDGTPLTQYF. The CDR3 DNA follows: TGTGCCAGCAGCTCAAACGATGGGACACCGTTAACCCAGTACTTC.